This T cell receptor (beta chain) came from a study of CD8+ T cells in alopecia areata. Isolated RNA was reverse transcribed into cDNA used as the sequencing template. Data came from immunoSEQ multiplex PCR; TCRdb stores just in-frame clones and leaves some out. The sample records 270,000 or so clones, roughly 60% being singletons. Details on this clone: The antigen is undetermined.

General study points: With tofacitinib ongoing, many expanded lesional clones persisted in both scalp and blood.

Treatment reported: oral pan-JAK inhibitor, 5-10 mg twice daily. Lesional scalp punch biopsies and peripheral blood came from alopecia areata patients. Sequences were derived from CD4+ T cells sorted from blood, sampled at week 24, from a patient treated with tofacitinib. The origin of this receptor is a human donor with alopecia areata.

The CDR3 sequence is CAGGDPTTHSPLHF. The DNA for the CDR3 is TGTGCCGGGGGGGACCCCACGACTCATTCACCCCTCCACTTT. The chain employs TRBV30 and TRBJ1-6; TRBD1 is a possible D gene (5 bases). Per the germline V gene, CDR1 is GTSNPN and CDR2 is SVGIG (reference sequence). The ends were cut back, 8 bases at V and 8 bases at J, with 19 bases in the middle. There are 14 residues in the CDR3.